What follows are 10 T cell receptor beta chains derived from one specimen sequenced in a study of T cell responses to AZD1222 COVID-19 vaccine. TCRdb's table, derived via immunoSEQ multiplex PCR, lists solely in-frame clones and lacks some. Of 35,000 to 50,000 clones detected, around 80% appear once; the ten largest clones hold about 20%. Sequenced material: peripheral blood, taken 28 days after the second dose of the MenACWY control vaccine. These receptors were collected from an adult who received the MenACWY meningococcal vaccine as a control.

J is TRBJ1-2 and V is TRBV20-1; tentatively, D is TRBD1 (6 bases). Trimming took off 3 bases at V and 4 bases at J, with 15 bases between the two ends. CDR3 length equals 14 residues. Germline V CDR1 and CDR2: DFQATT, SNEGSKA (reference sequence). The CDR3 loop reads CSASANRDGYGYTF. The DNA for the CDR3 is TGCAGTGCTAGTGCAAACAGGGATGGCTATGGCTACACCTTC.

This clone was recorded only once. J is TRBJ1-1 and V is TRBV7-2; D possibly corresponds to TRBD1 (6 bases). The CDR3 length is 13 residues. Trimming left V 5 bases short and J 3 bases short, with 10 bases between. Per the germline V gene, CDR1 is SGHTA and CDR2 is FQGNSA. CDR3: CASSRQAYTEAFF. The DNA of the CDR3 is TGTGCCAGCAGCCGACAGGCCTACACTGAAGCTTTCTTT. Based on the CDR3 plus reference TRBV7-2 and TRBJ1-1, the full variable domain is GAGVSQSPSNKVTEKGKDVELRCDPISGHTALYWYRQSLGQGLEFLIYFQGNSAPDKSGLPSDRFSAERTGGSVSTLTIQRTQQEDSAVYLCASSRQAYTEAFFGQGTRLTVV.

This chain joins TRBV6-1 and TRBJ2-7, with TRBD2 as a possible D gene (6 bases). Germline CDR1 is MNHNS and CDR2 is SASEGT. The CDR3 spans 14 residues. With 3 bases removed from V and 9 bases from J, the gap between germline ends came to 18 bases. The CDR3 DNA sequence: TGTGCCAGCAGTGAGCCCGGGGGACCAGGAGGGCAGTACGTC. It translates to CASSEPGGPGGQYV.

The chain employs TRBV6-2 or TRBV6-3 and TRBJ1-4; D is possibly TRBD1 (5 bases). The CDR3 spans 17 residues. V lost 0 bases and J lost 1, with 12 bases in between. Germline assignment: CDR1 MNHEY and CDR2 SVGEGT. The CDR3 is CASSYSAGRGTNEKLFF. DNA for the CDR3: TGTGCCAGCAGTTACTCTGCGGGGAGGGGAACTAATGAAAAACTGTTTTTT.

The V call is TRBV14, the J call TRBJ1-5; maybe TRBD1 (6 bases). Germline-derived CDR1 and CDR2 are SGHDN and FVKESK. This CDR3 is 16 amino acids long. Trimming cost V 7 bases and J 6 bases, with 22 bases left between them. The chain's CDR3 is CASIQAGTRRGQPQHF. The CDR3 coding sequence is TGTGCCAGCATTCAAGCCGGGACACGAAGGGGTCAGCCCCAGCATTTT.

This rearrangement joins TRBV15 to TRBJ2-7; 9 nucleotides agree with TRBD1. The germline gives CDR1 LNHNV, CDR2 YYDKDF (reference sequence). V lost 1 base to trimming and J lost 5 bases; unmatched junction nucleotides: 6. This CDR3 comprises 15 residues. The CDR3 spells CATSRGGTGSHEQYV. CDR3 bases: TGTGCCACCAGCAGAGGCGGGACAGGGTCCCACGAGCAGTACGTC.

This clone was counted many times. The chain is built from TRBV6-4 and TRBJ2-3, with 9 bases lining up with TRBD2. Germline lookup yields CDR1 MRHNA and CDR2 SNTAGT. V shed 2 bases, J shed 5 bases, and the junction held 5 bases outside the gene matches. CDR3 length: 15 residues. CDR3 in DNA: TGTGCCAGCAGTGACCAGCGCGGGGGGGTAGATACGCAGTATTTT. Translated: CASSDQRGGVDTQYF.

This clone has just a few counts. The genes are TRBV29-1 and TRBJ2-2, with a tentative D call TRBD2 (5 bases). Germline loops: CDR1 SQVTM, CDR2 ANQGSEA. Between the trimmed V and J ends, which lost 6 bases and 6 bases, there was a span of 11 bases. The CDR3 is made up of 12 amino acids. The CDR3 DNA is TGCAGCGTCGGGGATCTCGCCGGGGAGCTGTTTTTT. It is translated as CSVGDLAGELFF.

CDR3 nucleotide sequence: TGTGCCAGCAGCCATCGTAGGCTCCAGGTTACCGGGGAGCTGTTTTTT. It translates to CASSHRRLQVTGELFF. V and J are TRBV14 and TRBJ2-2; D call uncertain. The germline V and J ends were trimmed by 3 bases and 5 bases, with 16 bases remaining between them. The CDR3 is 16 residues long. The germline gives CDR1 SGHDN, CDR2 FVKESK. Complete variable domain (other parts from reference TRBV14 and TRBJ2-2): EAGVTQFPSHSVIEKGQTVTLRCDPISGHDNLYWYRRVMGKEIKFLLHFVKESKQDESGMPNNRFLAERTGGTYSTLKVQPAELEDSGVYFCASSHRRLQVTGELFFGEGSRLTVL.

DNA of the CDR3: TGTGCCAGCAGTCGTTTGGGCTCCGGGGCCAACGTCCTGACTTTC. It is translated as CASSRLGSGANVLTF. This chain connects TRBV28 to TRBJ2-6; no definite D call. The V gene lost 5 bases and the J gene lost 4 bases, with 12 bases spanning the gap. Germline lookup yields CDR1 MDHEN and CDR2 SYDVKM. The CDR3 extends over 15 amino acids.